The 27 T cell receptor beta chains reported below all come from one sample, sequenced in a study of T-cell memory formation after mild COVID-19. TCRdb redid the calling of the 5' RACE reads with MiXCR, one entry per CDR3 protein. The sample lists around 370,000 distinct CDR3 sequences; about 21% were seen once. Material for sequencing was PBMCs or a T cell subset sorted from them (not recorded which). The source is an adult woman who had mild COVID-19 (a few samples of this study predate the infection). Cell type and time point are not known.

This chain joins TRBV12-3 or TRBV12-4 and TRBJ2-2; D gene uncertain. The CDR3 totals 18 residues. V lost 6 bases and J lost 3, with 23 bases in between. The chain's CDR3 is CASSRVDSPLLDTGELFF. CDR3 in DNA: TGTGCCAGCAGCCGAGTAGACTCTCCCTTATTGGACACCGGGGAGCTGTTTTTT.

This clonotype was counted only a few times. The chain is built from TRBV20-1 and TRBJ2-1; D is ambiguous. The V gene's germline CDR1 is DFQATT and CDR2 SNEGSKA (reference sequence). There are 10 residues in the CDR3. CDR3 nucleotides: TGCAGAAGGACGGGCCTAGAGAGGTTCTTC. Translated: CRRTGLERFF.

This clonotype was counted many times. This chain links TRBV4-2 with TRBJ2-7, with D maybe TRBD2 (6 bases). The V end was cut by 1 base, the J end by 4 bases, with 17 bases between. The CDR3 is made up of 16 amino acids. Looked up from germline, CDR1 is LGHNA and CDR2 is YNFKEQ. For the CDR3, the DNA is TGTGCCAGCAGCCAAGGGTACGGGGGAAACGTTTACGAGCAGTACTTC. Its translation is CASSQGYGGNVYEQYF.

This clonotype has just a few counts. V is TRBV11-2 and J is TRBJ2-7; possibly TRBD1 for D (6 bases). From germline, CDR1 is SGHAT and CDR2 FQNNGV. V lost 3 bases and J lost 7, with 13 bases in between. This CDR3 is built from 13 residues. The CDR3 DNA is TGTGCCAGCAGCTTCAGGGACATAAGAGAGCAGTACTTC. Protein product: CASSFRDIREQYF.

The V and J genes are TRBV9 and TRBJ2-7; 16 bases are a match to TRBD2. The CDR3 extends over 20 amino acids. Trimming removed 4 bases from V and 1 base from J; junction bases left unmatched: 14. Germline CDR1 is SGDLS and CDR2 is YYNGEE. The CDR3 protein is CASSRAGPGLAGGFSYEQYF. The CDR3, as DNA: TGTGCCAGCAGCAGAGCCGGGCCGGGACTAGCGGGAGGGTTTTCCTACGAGCAGTACTTC.

The chain combines TRBV19 with TRBJ2-7; 9 bases fit TRBD1. Germline V gene sequence: CDR1 LNHDA, CDR2 SQIVND (reference sequence). Trimming removed 5 bases from V and 4 bases from J; junction bases left unmatched: 6. The CDR3 is 14 residues long. The CDR3 nucleotides are TGTGCCAGTAGTGCGGGGACAGGGCTTTACGAGCAGTACTTC. This codes for CASSAGTGLYEQYF.

The chain uses TRBV7-9 and TRBJ1-1; no clear D gene. The germline CDR1 and CDR2 sequences are SEHNR and FQNEAQ (reference sequence). The CDR3 extends over 14 amino acids. V was pared by 5 bases and J by 0 bases, with 10 bases between. This CDR3 reads CASSPPRLNTEAFF. The CDR3 DNA reads TGTGCCAGCAGCCCCCCCCGACTGAACACTGAAGCTTTCTTT.

This clonotype was seen more than once but under ten times. The rearrangement links TRBV30 to TRBJ1-6; D ambiguous. The CDR3 covers 12 residues. The germline V and J ends were trimmed by 0 bases and 16 bases, with 13 bases remaining between them. Germline values: CDR1 GTSNPN, CDR2 SVGIG (reference sequence). The CDR3 sequence is CAWSVQFVDLHF. The CDR3, as DNA: TGTGCCTGGAGTGTACAATTTGTGGATCTCCACTTT.

This clonotype was counted between two and nine times. The chain recombines TRBV24-1 with TRBJ2-1; 11 bases match TRBD1. Trimming removed 7 bases from V and 5 bases from J; junction bases left unmatched: 12. This CDR3 has 17 amino acids. In germline, CDR1 is KGHDR, CDR2 SFDVKD. This CDR3 is CATRAAPGTGGDNEQFF. The CDR3 DNA reads as TGTGCCACCAGGGCAGCGCCGGGGACAGGGGGGGACAATGAGCAGTTCTTC.

This clonotype came up a few times. V usage is TRBV18 and J usage is TRBJ2-1, with TRBD2 as a possible D gene (6 bases). V was pared by 4 bases and J by 6 bases, with 13 bases between. Germline assignment: CDR1 KGHSH and CDR2 LQKENI. This CDR3 comprises 14 residues. The CDR3 loop is CASSRDSTGNEQFF. DNA for the CDR3: TGTGCCAGCTCACGGGACTCGACTGGCAATGAGCAGTTCTTC.

This clonotype was counted only a few times. The J gene is TRBJ2-3, the V gene TRBV7-8, with 9 bases aligning to TRBD2. Germline trimming cut 2 bases from V and 0 bases from J; bases unmatched to any gene: 9. Germline assignment: CDR1 SGHVS and CDR2 FQNEAQ. The CDR3 spans 18 residues. In DNA form, the CDR3 reads TGTGCCAGCAGCTTACATCCTAGCGGGGACACTAGCACAGATACGCAGTATTTT. Amino acids: CASSLHPSGDTSTDTQYF. Variable domain in full (rest from reference TRBV7-8 and TRBJ2-3): GAGVSQSPRYKVAKRGQDVALRCDPISGHVSLFWYQQALGQGPEFLTYFQNEAQLDKSGLPSDRFFAERPEGSVSTLKIQRTQQEDSAVYLCASSLHPSGDTSTDTQYFGPGTRLTVL.

The chain combines TRBV5-1 with TRBJ2-1; 8 bases agree with TRBD1. The germline V gene encodes CDR1 SGHRS and CDR2 YFSETQ. Losses at the gene ends were 2 bases for V and 3 bases for J; bases not matched to a gene: 7. The CDR3 spans 16 residues. This CDR3 reads CASSFGDRGSYNEQFF. CDR3 coding DNA: TGCGCCAGCAGCTTCGGCGACAGGGGAAGCTACAATGAGCAGTTCTTC.

The chain couples TRBV4-1 to TRBJ2-1, with D tentatively TRBD2 (6 bases). This CDR3 spans 14 amino acids. Trimming cost V 4 bases and J 8 bases, with 15 bases left between them. Germline V gene sequence: CDR1 MGHRA, CDR2 YSYEKL. This CDR3 is CASSLAGRIDEQFF. The DNA for the CDR3 is TGCGCCAGCAGCCTCGCGGGGCGTATCGATGAGCAGTTCTTC.

The chain links TRBV6-6 to TRBJ1-1; D possibly corresponds to TRBD1 (6 bases). The CDR3 covers 15 residues. V was trimmed by 0 bases and J by 4 bases, leaving 12 bases between them. Germline CDR1 reads MNHNY; CDR2 reads SVGAGI (reference sequence). Here the CDR3 DNA reads TGTGCCAGCAGTTACTCACAGGGATTTGGCACTGAAGCTTTCTTT. It encodes CASSYSQGFGTEAFF.

This chain links TRBV6-2 or TRBV6-3 with TRBJ1-6; unclear D gene. Germline assignment: CDR1 MNHEY and CDR2 SVGEGT. The germline V and J ends were trimmed by 2 bases and 10 bases, with 18 bases remaining between them. The CDR3 loop spans 16 amino acids. CDR3 sequence reads: CASSYDTSRARSPLHF. For the CDR3, the DNA is TGTGCCAGCAGTTACGACACCTCAAGGGCGAGGTCACCCCTCCACTTT.

The sample holds a few counts of this clonotype. V usage is TRBV6-5 and J usage is TRBJ2-7; D is unclear. CDR1 is MNHEY and CDR2 is SVGAGI in the germline V gene. The V gene lost 9 bases and the J gene lost 9 bases, with 12 bases spanning the gap. CDR3 size: 10 residues. The CDR3 here is CASGSVLQYF. The CDR3 coding sequence is TGTGCCAGTGGCAGCGTGTTGCAGTACTTC.

This clonotype was observed a handful of times. The V and J genes are TRBV20-1 and TRBJ1-2; D ambiguous. Trimming removed 7 bases at V and 4 bases at J, with 13 bases between. The CDR3 length is 12 residues. Germline loops: CDR1 DFQATT, CDR2 SNEGSKA (reference sequence). CDR3 in DNA: TGCAGTGTAAGGCCGACGGTCTATGGCTACACCTTC. Translation gives CSVRPTVYGYTF.

About this clonotype itself: One end of the junction is discordant with germline, which a read error may explain. The chain is built from TRBV29-1 and TRBJ1-3; weak D call: TRBD1 (5 bases). CDR1 and CDR2 from the germline V gene are SQVTM and ANQGSEA. CDR3 size: 14 residues. This CDR3 is CSIEGSGPGNTIYF. The CDR3 nucleotides are TGCAGCATTGAGGGGTCAGGGCCTGGAAACACCATATATTTT.

This clonotype was seen repeatedly, ten times or more. The chain has TRBV19 and TRBJ2-5; 9 nucleotides agree with TRBD2. CDR1 and CDR2 (germline): LNHDA, SQIVND (reference sequence). There are 14 residues in the CDR3. The J segment lost 2 bases and the V segment lost 5 bases, leaving 3 bases of the junction unmatched. The DNA of the CDR3 is TGTGCCAGTAGTGGCGGGAGGGGTCAAGAGACCCAGTACTTC. Its translation is CASSGGRGQETQYF.

This chain joins TRBV29-1 and TRBJ1-2; D gene uncertain. The length of the CDR3 is 14 residues. The germline V gene has CDR1 SQVTM and CDR2 ANQGSEA. Trimming removed 3 bases at V and 5 bases at J, with 16 bases between. CDR3: CSVETGLGGYGYTF. CDR3 coding DNA: TGCAGCGTTGAGACGGGCCTGGGTGGGTATGGCTACACCTTC.

The rearrangement links TRBV10-3 to TRBJ2-1; no firm D call. Trimming pared 0 bases from V and 1 base from J, leaving 4 bases between. In germline, CDR1 is ENHRY, CDR2 SYGVKD. CDR3 length equals 14 residues. DNA of the CDR3: TGTGCCATCAGTGAGTCGGGGTCCTACAATGAGCAGTTCTTC. Protein product: CAISESGSYNEQFF.

CDR3 residues: CASRELSAAGNEQFF. CDR3 nucleotide sequence: TGTGCCAGCAGGGAGCTTTCCGCCGCGGGGAATGAGCAGTTCTTC. This rearrangement joins TRBV5-4 to TRBJ2-1; possible D gene TRBD2, 6 bases. The ends were cut back, 5 bases at V and 7 bases at J, with 19 bases in the middle. This CDR3 is built from 15 residues. The V gene's germline CDR1 is SGHNT and CDR2 YYREEE (reference sequence).

The rearrangement joins TRBV5-1 to TRBJ2-3; 9 bases match TRBD1. The CDR3 is made up of 15 amino acids. The V segment lost 4 bases and the J segment 5 bases; nucleotides outside the gene matches: 8. Germline V CDR1 and CDR2: SGHRS, YFSETQ. The CDR3 is CASSDRDRVGDTQYF. The CDR3 coding sequence is TGCGCCAGCAGCGACCGGGACAGGGTTGGAGATACGCAGTATTTT. The full variable domain, with the rest looked up from reference TRBV5-1 and TRBJ2-3, is KAGVTQTPRYLIKTRGQQVTLSCSPISGHRSVSWYQQTPGQGLQFLFEYFSETQRNKGNFPGRFSGRQFSNSRSEMNVSTLELGDSALYLCASSDRDRVGDTQYFGPGTRLTVL.

The chain has TRBV11-1 and TRBJ2-7; TRBD2 might be the D (5 bases). Germline V gene sequence: CDR1 SGHAT, CDR2 FQDESV (reference sequence). Trimming shortened V by 5 bases and J by 6 bases, and 17 bases separated the two germline ends. This CDR3 is built from 14 residues. CDR3 sequence reads: CASSRGRAFGEQYF. In DNA, the CDR3 is TGTGCCAGCAGCAGAGGGCGGGCCTTTGGCGAGCAGTACTTC.

This clonotype has just one count. The rearrangement links TRBV5-1 to TRBJ1-1; D is unclear. Germline V gene data show CDR1 as SGHRS and CDR2 as YFSETQ. The CDR3 length is 14 residues. V lost 4 bases, J lost 3 bases, and 13 bases lay in between. CDR3 bases: TGCGCCAGCAGCCCGGCCAGGCCCGACACTGAAGCTTTCTTT. This sequence encodes CASSPARPDTEAFF.

This clonotype was counted between two and nine times. This chain connects TRBV4-1 to TRBJ2-1; 7 nucleotides align to TRBD2. The CDR3 runs 16 residues. The trim removed 3 bases at V and 10 bases at J, leaving 15 bases unmatched. From germline, CDR1 is MGHRA and CDR2 YSYEKL. The CDR3 DNA follows: TGCGCCAGCAGCCAGGAAGGCGGCGGGGGAGTCAAAGAGCAGTTCTTC. Amino acid sequence: CASSQEGGGGVKEQFF.

The CDR3 here is CASSLGKGNTIYF. The CDR3 nucleotides are TGCGCCAGCAGCTTGGGCAAGGGAAACACCATATATTTT. This sequence joins TRBV5-1 and TRBJ1-3; D uncertain. CDR1 and CDR2 (germline): SGHRS, YFSETQ. V shed 0 bases and J shed 4 bases, with 5 bases lying between them. The CDR3 contains 13 residues. Filled out from reference TRBV5-1 and TRBJ1-3, the complete variable domain reads KAGVTQTPRYLIKTRGQQVTLSCSPISGHRSVSWYQQTPGQGLQFLFEYFSETQRNKGNFPGRFSGRQFSNSRSEMNVSTLELGDSALYLCASSLGKGNTIYFGEGSWLTVV.